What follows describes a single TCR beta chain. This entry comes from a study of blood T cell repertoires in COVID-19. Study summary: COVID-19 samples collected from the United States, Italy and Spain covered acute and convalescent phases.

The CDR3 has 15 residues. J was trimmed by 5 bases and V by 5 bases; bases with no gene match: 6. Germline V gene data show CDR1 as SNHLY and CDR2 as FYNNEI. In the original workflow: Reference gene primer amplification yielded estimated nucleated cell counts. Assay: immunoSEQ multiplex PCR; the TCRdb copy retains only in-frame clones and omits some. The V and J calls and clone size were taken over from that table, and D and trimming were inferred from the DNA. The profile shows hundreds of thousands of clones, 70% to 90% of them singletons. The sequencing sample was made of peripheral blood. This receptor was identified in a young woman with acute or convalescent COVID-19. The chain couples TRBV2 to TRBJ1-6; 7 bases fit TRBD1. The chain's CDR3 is CASSPTGQNNSPLHF. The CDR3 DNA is TGTGCCAGCAGTCCCACGGGACAGAATAATTCACCCCTCCACTTT.